Ten or more counts support the clone carrying this T cell receptor (beta chain). Its specificity is unknown. Tregs were sorted as CD4+CD25+CD127-/low cells. After constant-region reverse-primer amplification, full-length variable regions underwent semi-nested PCR with Nested Universal Primer A. MiXCR, run by TCRdb on the 5' RACE reads, gives a single entry per CDR3 protein. The profile shows about 42,000 distinct CDR3 sequences, under 25% of them singletons. General study findings and limits: Tumor Treg TCRs overlapped most with tumor naive CD4+ cells.

Per germline, CDR1 SGHTA and CDR2 FQGNSA. CDR3 length: 15 amino acids. The V gene lost 1 base and the J gene lost 2 bases, with 11 bases spanning the gap. The sample consisted of Tregs sorted from blood. This TCR was sampled from a female donor with breast cancer. This chain uses TRBV7-2 with TRBJ2-5; D is undetermined. The CDR3 region has the DNA TGTGCCAGCAGCTTAGATGGGTACTCTCAAGAGACCCAGTACTTC. Protein product: CASSLDGYSQETQYF.